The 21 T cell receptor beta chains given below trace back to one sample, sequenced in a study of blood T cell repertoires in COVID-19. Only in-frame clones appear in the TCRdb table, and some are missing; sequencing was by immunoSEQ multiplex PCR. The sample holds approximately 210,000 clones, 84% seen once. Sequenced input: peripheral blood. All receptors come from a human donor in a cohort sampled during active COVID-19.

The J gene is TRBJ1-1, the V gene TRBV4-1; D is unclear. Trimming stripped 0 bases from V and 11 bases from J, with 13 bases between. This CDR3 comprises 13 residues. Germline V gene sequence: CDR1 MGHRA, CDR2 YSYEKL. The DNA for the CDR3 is TGCGCCAGCAGCCAAGAAGATCCACTATCGGCTTTCTTT. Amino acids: CASSQEDPLSAFF.

The CDR3 here is CASSSGKGSPLHF. The CDR3 bases are TGTGCCAGCAGTTCGGGAAAAGGTTCACCCCTCCACTTT. The rearrangement links TRBV5-8 to TRBJ1-6; D uncertain. V gave up 5 bases and J gave up 9 bases, with 12 bases separating them. CDR1 is SGHTS and CDR2 is YDEGEE in the germline V gene. This CDR3 has 13 residues.

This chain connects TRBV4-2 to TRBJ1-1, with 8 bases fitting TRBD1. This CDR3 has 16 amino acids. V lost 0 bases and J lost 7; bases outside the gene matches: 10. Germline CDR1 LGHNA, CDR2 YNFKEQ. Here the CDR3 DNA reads TGTGCCAGCAGCCAAGATCCCTGGACAGGGCAAGATGAAGCTTTCTTT. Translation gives CASSQDPWTGQDEAFF.

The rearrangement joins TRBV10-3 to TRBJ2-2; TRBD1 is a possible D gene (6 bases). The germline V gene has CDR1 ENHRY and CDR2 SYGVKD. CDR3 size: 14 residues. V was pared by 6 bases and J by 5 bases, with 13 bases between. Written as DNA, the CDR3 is TGTGCCATCAGCAGGGGTCAAGGGACCGGGGAGCTGTTTTTT. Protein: CAISRGQGTGELFF.

The CDR3 protein is CASSFITSGSTKFF. The CDR3 region has the DNA TGCGCCAGCAGCTTCATTACTAGCGGGAGTACAAAGTTCTTC. The chain recombines TRBV5-1 with TRBJ2-1, with 11 nucleotides matching TRBD2. Germline V gives CDR1 SGHRS, CDR2 YFSETQ. This CDR3 region has 14 residues. J lost 14 bases, V lost 2 bases, and 9 bases had no gene match.

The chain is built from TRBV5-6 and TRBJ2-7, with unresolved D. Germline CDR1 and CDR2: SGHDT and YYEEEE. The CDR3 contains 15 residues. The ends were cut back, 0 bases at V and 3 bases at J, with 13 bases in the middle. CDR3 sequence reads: CASSLDAQTYYEQYV. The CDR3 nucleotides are TGTGCCAGCAGCTTGGATGCGCAAACTTACTACGAGCAGTACGTC.

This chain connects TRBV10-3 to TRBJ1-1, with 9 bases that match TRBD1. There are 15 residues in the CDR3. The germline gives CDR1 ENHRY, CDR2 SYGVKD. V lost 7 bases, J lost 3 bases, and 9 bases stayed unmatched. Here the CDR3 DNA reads TGTGCCATCACGGGACAGGGAATTAAGGACACTGAAGCTTTCTTT. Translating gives CAITGQGIKDTEAFF.

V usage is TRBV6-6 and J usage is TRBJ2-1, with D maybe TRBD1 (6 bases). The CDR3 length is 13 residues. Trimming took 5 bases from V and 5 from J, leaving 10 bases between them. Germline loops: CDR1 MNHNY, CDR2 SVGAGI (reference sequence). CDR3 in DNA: TGTGCCAGCAGTGCCGGGACAAACAATGAGCAGTTCTTC. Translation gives CASSAGTNNEQFF.

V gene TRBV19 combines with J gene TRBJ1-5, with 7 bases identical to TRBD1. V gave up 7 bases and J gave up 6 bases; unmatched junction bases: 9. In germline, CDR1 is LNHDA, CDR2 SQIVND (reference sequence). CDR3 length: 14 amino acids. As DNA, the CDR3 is TGTGCCAGTACCACCCAAGGGGGCGGTCAGCCCCAGCATTTT. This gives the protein CASTTQGGGQPQHF. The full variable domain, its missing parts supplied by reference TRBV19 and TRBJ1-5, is DGGITQSPKYLFRKEGQNVTLSCEQNLNHDAMYWYRQDPGQGLRLIYYSQIVNDFQKGDIAEGYSVSREKKESFPLTVTSAQKNPTAFYLCASTTQGGGQPQHFGDGTRLSIL.

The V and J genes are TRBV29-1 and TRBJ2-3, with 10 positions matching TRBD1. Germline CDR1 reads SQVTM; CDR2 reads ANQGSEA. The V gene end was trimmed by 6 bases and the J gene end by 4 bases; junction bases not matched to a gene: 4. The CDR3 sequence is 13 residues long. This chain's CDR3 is CSVNGQGADTQYF. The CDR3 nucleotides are TGCAGCGTGAACGGACAGGGGGCAGATACGCAGTATTTT.

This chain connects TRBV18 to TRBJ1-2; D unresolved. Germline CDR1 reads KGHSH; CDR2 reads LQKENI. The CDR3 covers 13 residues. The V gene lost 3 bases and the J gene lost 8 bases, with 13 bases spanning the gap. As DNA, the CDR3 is TGTGCCAGCTCACCTTCATTGGGAGACGGCTACACCTTC. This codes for CASSPSLGDGYTF. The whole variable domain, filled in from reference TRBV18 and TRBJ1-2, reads NAGVMQNPRHLVRRRGQEARLRCSPMKGHSHVYWYRQLPEEGLKFMVYLQKENIIDESGMPKERFSAEFPKEGPSILRIQQVVRGDSAAYFCASSPSLGDGYTFGSGTRLTVV.

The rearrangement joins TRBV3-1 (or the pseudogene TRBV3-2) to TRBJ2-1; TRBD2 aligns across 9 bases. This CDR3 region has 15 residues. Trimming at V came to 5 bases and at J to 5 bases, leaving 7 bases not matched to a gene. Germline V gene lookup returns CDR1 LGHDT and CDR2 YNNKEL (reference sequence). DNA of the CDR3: TGTGCCAGCAGCTTTAGCGGGGGCGGGCACAATGAGCAGTTCTTC. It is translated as CASSFSGGGHNEQFF.

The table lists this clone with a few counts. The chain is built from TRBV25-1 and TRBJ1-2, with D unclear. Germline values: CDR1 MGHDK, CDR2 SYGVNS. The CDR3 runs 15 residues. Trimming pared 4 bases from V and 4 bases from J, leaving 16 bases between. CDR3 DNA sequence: TGTGCCAGCAGTGCGGGTGACGGGATCCTCTATGGCTACACCTTC. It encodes CASSAGDGILYGYTF.

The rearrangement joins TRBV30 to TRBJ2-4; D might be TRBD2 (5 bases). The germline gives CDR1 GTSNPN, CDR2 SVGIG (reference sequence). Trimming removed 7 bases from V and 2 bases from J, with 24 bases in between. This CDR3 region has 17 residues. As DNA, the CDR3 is TGTGCCTCGGAGGCAGTCGGGCAGGTCCTGACCAAAAACATTCAGTACTTC. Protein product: CASEAVGQVLTKNIQYF.

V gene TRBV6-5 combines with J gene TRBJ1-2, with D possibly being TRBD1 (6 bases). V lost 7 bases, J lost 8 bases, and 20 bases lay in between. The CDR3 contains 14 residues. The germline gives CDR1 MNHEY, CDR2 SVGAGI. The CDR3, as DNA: TGTGCCAGCACACCCAACAGGGAGAGGAGAGGCTACACCTTC. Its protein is CASTPNRERRGYTF.

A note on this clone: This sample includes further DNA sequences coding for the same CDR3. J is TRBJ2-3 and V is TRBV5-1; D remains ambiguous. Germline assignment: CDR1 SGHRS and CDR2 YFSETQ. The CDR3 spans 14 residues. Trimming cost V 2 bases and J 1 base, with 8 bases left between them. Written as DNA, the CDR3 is TGCGCCAGCAGCTTCCGAGCTGGCACAGATACGCAGTATTTT. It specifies CASSFRAGTDTQYF.

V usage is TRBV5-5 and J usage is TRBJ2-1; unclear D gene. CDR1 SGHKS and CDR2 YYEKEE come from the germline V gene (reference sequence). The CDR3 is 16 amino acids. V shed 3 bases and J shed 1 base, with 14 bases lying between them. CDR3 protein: CASSSYSGRSYNEQFF. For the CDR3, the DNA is TGTGCCAGCAGCTCTTACAGTGGTCGGTCCTACAATGAGCAGTTCTTC.

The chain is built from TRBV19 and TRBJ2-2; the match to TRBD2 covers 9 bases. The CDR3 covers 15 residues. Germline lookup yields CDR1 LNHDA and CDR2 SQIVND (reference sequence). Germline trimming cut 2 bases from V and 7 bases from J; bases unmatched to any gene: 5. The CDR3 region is CASSILAGFRGELFF. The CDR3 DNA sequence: TGTGCCAGTAGTATACTAGCGGGATTCCGCGGGGAGCTGTTTTTT.

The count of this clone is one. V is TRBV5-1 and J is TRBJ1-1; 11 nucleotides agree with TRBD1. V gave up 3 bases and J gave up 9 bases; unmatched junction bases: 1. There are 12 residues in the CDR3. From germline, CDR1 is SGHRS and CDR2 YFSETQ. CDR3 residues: CASSSDRGQAFF. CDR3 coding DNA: TGCGCCAGCAGCTCGGACAGGGGGCAAGCTTTCTTT.

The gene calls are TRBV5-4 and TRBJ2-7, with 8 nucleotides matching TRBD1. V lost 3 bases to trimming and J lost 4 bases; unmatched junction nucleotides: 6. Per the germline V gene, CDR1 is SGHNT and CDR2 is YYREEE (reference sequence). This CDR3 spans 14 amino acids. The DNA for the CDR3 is TGTGCCAGCAGCTCGGGGACAGGTTTATACGAGCAGTACTTC. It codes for CASSSGTGLYEQYF.

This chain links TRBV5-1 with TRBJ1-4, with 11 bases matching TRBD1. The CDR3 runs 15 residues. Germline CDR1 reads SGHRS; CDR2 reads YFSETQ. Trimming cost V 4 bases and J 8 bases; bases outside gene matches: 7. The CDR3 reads CASSAGGTGGEKLFF. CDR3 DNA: TGCGCCAGCAGCGCTGGGGGGACAGGGGGAGAAAAACTGTTTTTT.